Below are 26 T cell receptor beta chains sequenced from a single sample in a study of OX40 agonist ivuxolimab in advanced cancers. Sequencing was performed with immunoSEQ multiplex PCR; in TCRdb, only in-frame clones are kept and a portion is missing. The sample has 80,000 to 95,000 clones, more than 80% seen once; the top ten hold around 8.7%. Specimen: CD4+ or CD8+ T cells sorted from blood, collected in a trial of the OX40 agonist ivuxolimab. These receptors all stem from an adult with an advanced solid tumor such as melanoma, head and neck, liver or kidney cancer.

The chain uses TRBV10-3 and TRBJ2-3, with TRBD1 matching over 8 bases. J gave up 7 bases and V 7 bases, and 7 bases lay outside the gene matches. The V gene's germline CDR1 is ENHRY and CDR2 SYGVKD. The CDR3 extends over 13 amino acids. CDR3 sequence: CAITGQGDNTQYF. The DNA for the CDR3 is TGTGCCATCACTGGACAGGGTGATAATACGCAGTATTTT.

The CDR3 region is CASSLEPVSNQPQHF. The CDR3, as DNA: TGTGCCAGCAGCTTGGAACCTGTTAGCAATCAGCCCCAGCATTTT. The chain uses TRBV11-3 and TRBJ1-5, with D hard to call. V was cut by 3 bases and J by 0 bases, with 9 bases left in between. This CDR3 contains 15 residues. The germline gives CDR1 SGHNT, CDR2 YENEEA.

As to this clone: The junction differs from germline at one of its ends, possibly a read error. CDR3 bases: TGTGCCAGCAGTTTAGCGGGCGGCTCCTACAATGAGCAGTTCTTC. It is translated as CASSLAGGSYNEQFF. The rearrangement joins TRBV11-2 to TRBJ2-1; 7 bases match TRBD2. The CDR3 length is 15 residues. The V gene's germline CDR1 is SGHAT and CDR2 FQNNGV.

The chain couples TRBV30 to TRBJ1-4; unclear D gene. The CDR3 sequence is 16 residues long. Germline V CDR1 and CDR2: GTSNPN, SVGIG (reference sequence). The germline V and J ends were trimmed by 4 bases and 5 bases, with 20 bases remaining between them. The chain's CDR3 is CAWINPLDGFNEKLFF. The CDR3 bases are TGTGCCTGGATAAATCCCCTGGACGGTTTCAATGAAAAACTGTTTTTT. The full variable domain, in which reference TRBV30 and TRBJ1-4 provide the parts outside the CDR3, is SQTIHQWPATLVQPVGSPLSLECTVEGTSNPNLYWYRQAAGRGLQLLFYSVGIGQISSEVPQNLSASRPQDRQFILSSKKLLLSDSGFYLCAWINPLDGFNEKLFFGSGTQLSVL.

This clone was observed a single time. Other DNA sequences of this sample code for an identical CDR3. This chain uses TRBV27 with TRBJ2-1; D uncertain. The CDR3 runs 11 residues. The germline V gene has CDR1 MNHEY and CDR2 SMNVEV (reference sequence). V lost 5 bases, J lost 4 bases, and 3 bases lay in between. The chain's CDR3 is CASSGYNEQFF. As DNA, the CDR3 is TGTGCCAGCAGTGGATACAATGAGCAGTTCTTC.

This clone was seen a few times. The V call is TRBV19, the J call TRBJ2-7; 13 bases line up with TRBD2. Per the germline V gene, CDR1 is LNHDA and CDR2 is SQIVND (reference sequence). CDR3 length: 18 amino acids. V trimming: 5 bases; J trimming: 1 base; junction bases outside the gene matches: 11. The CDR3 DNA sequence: TGTGCCAGTAGTCCCCACGGGCGGGGACTAGCGGGGTCCTACGAGCAGTACTTC. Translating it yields CASSPHGRGLAGSYEQYF.

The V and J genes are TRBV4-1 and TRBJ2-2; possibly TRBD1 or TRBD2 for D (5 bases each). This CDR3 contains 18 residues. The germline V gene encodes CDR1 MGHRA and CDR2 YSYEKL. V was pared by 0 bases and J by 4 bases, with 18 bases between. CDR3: CASSQDPWFKGSTGELFF. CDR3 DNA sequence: TGCGCCAGCAGCCAAGATCCGTGGTTTAAGGGGAGCACCGGGGAGCTGTTTTTT.

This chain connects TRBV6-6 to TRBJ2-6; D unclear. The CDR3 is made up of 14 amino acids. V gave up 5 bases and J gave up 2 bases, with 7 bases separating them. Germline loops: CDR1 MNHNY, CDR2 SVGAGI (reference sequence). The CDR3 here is CASSPLPGANVLTF. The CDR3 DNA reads TGTGCCAGCAGTCCTCTCCCTGGGGCCAACGTCCTGACTTTC.

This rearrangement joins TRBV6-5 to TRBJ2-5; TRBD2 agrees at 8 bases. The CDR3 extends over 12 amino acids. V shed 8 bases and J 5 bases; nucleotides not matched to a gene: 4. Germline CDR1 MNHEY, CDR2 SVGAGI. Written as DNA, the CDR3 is TGTGCCAGCGGGACGGGGGGGGAGACCCAGTACTTC. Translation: CASGTGGETQYF.

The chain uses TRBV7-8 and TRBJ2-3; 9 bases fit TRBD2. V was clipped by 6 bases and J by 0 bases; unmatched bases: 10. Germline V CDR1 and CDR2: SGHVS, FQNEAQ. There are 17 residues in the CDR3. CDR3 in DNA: TGTGCCAGCAGATATAGACTAGCGGAATATAGCACAGATACGCAGTATTTT. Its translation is CASRYRLAEYSTDTQYF.

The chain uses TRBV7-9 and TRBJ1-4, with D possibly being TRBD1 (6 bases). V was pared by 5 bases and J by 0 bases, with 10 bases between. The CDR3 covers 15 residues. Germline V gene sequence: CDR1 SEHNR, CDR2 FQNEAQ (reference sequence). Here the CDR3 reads CASSAAGATNEKLFF. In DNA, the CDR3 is TGTGCCAGCAGCGCAGCAGGGGCAACTAATGAAAAACTGTTTTTT.

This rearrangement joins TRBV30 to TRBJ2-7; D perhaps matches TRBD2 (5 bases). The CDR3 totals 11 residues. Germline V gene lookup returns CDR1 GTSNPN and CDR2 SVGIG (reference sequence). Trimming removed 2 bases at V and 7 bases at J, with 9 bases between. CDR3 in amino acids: CAWSLPGEQYF. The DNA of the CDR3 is TGTGCCTGGAGTCTCCCGGGGGAGCAGTACTTC.

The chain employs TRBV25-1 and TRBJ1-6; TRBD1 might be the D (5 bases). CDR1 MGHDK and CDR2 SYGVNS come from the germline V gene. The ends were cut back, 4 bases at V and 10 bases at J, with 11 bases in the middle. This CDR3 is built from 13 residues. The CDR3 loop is CASSGGANSPLHF. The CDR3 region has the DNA TGTGCCAGCAGTGGAGGGGCTAACTCACCCCTCCACTTT. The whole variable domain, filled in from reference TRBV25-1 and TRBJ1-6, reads EADIYQTPRYLVIGTGKKITLECSQTMGHDKMYWYQQDPGMELHLIHYSYGVNSTEKGDLSSESTVSRIRTEHFPLTLESARPSHTSQYLCASSGGANSPLHFGNGTRLTVT.

CDR3 coding DNA: TGTGCCAGTAGTGAAGGACAGGCCTTTCCGGACACTGAAGCTTTCTTT. This gives the protein CASSEGQAFPDTEAFF. The chain joins TRBV19 to TRBJ1-1, with TRBD1 matching over 7 bases. This CDR3 has 16 residues. V lost 5 bases, J lost 3 bases, and 12 bases stayed unmatched. The germline gives CDR1 LNHDA, CDR2 SQIVND (reference sequence).

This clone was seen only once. The CDR3 reads CASSSRQPGANVLTF. CDR3 nucleotide sequence: TGTGCCAGTAGTAGCAGGCAGCCTGGGGCCAACGTCCTGACTTTC. The rearrangement links TRBV19 to TRBJ2-6; D unresolved. V was trimmed by 4 bases and J by 2 bases, leaving 9 bases between them. Germline CDR1 and CDR2: LNHDA and SQIVND (reference sequence). The CDR3 has 15 amino acids.

The CDR3 reads CASSLIGVSGGGEQYF. Here the CDR3 DNA reads TGTGCCAGCAGTTTAATAGGGGTGTCAGGGGGCGGCGAGCAGTACTTC. The genes are TRBV28 and TRBJ2-7, with 8 bases fitting TRBD1. This CDR3 contains 16 residues. CDR1 MDHEN and CDR2 SYDVKM come from the germline V gene. After removal of 2 bases from V and 6 bases from J, the junction contained 12 bases not matched to a gene.

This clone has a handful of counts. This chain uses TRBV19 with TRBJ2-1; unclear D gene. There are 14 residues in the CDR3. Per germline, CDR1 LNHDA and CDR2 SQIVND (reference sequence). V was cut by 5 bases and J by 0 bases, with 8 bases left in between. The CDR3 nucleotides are TGTGCCAGTAGTCCTTTAAGCTCCTACAATGAGCAGTTCTTC. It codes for CASSPLSSYNEQFF.

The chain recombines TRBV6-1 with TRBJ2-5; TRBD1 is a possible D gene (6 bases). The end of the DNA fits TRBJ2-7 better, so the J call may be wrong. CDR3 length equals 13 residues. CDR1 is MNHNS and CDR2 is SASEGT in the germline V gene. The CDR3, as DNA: TGTGCCAGCAGTGCCGGACAGCCTTACGAGCAGTACTTC. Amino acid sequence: CASSAGQPYEQYF.

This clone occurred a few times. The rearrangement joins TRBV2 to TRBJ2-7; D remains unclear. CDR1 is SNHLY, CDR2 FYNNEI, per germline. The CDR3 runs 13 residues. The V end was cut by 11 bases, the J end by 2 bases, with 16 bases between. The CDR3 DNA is TGTGCCGGCTCTGGGCACAGCGCCTACGAGCAGTACTTC. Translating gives CAGSGHSAYEQYF.

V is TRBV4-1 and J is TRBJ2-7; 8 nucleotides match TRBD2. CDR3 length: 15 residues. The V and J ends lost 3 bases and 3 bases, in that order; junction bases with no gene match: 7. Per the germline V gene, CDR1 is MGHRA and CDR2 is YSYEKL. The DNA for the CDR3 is TGCGCCAGCAGCCAGGCCCTGGGACTAGTCTACGAGCAGTACTTC. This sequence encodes CASSQALGLVYEQYF.

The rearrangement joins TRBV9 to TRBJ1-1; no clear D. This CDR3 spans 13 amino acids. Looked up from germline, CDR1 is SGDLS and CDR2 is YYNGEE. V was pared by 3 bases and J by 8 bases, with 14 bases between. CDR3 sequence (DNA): TGTGCCAGCAGCGGGCCTGCGGGCCACGAAGCTTTCTTT. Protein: CASSGPAGHEAFF. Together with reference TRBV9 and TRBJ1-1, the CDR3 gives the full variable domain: DSGVTQTPKHLITATGQRVTLRCSPRSGDLSVYWYQQSLDQGLQFLIQYYNGEERAKGNILERFSAQQFPDLHSELNLSSLELGDSALYFCASSGPAGHEAFFGQGTRLTVV.

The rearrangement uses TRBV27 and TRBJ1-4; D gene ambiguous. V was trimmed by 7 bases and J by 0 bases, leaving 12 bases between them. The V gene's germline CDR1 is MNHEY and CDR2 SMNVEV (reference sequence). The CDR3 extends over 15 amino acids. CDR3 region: CASKPGIATNEKLFF. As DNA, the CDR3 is TGTGCCAGCAAGCCCGGTATCGCAACTAATGAAAAACTGTTTTTT.

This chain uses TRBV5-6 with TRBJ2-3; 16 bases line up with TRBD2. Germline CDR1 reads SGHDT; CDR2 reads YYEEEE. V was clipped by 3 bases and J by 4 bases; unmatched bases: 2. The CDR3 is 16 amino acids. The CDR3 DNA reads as TGTGCCAGCAGCTCGGGACTAGCGGGAGGGTCAGATACGCAGTATTTT. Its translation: CASSSGLAGGSDTQYF.

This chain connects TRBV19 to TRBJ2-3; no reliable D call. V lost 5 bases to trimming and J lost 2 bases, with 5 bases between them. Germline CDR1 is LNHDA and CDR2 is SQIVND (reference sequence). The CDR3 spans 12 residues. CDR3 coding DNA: TGTGCCAGTAGTCTTAACACAGATACGCAGTATTTT. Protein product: CASSLNTDTQYF.

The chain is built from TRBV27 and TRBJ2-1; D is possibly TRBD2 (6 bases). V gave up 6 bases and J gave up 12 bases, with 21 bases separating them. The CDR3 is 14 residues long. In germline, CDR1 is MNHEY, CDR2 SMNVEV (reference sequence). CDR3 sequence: CASSSLSTRLGQFF. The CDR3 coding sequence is TGTGCCAGCAGCTCCCTATCGACTAGGCTAGGGCAGTTCTTC.

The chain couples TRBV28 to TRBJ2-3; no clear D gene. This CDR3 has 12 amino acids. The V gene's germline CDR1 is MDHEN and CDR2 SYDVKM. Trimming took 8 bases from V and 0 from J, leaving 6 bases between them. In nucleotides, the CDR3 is TGTGCCAGCCGCGGCAGCACAGATACGCAGTATTTT. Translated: CASRGSTDTQYF.